This TCR beta chain derives from a study of early T cells in non-severe SARS-CoV-2 infection. Individual cDNA molecules each received unique molecular identifiers attached to them. Each CDR3 protein gets one entry after TCRdb re-called the 5' RACE reads with MiXCR. The sample contains about 72,000 distinct CDR3 sequences, around 10% of which appear only once. This clonotype has a count of ten or more. V lost 5 bases, J lost 1 base, and 18 bases lay in between. Germline values: CDR1 SGHTA, CDR2 FQGNSA. CDR3 length: 16 amino acids. This chain links TRBV7-2 with TRBJ2-7; D tentatively reads TRBD1 or TRBD2 (6 bases each). The material was whole blood, obtained at baseline. This clonotype was obtained from an adult who was a healthcare worker with PCR-confirmed SARS-CoV-2 infection or an uninfected control (not recorded which). CDR3 DNA: TGTGCCAGCAGCAGGGCCGGGACACTAGCTTCCTACGAGCAGTACTTC. This translates into CASSRAGTLASYEQYF.